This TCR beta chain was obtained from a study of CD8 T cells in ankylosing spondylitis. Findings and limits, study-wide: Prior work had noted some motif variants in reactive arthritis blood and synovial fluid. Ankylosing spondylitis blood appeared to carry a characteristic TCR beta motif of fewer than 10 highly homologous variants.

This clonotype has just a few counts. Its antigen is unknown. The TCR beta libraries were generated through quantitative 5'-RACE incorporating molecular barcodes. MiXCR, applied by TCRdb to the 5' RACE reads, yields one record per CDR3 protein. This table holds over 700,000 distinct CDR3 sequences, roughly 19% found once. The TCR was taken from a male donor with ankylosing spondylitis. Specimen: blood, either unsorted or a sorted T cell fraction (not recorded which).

The CDR3 sequence: CSVALTVFQETQYF. The CDR3 nucleotides are TGCAGCGTTGCCCTGACGGTCTTCCAAGAGACCCAGTACTTC. The rearrangement links TRBV29-1 to TRBJ2-5; D is ambiguous. Germline values: CDR1 SQVTM, CDR2 ANQGSEA. V lost 4 bases, J lost 1 base, and 13 bases lay in between. This CDR3 is 14 amino acids long.